One sample yielded the 11 T cell receptor beta chains listed below, sequenced in a study of blood T cell repertoires in COVID-19. Here immunoSEQ multiplex PCR was the method, and the copy in TCRdb shows in-frame clones only, minus some. The data contain 200,000 to 250,000 clones, roughly four fifths of them singletons. Sequenced: PBMCs or T cells enriched from blood (not recorded which). Receptors were obtained from a man in his fifties or sixties who had recovered from COVID-19.

This clone was detected a few times. This chain joins TRBV30 and TRBJ1-2; D may be TRBD1 (6 bases). Per germline, CDR1 GTSNPN and CDR2 SVGIG (reference sequence). V lost 2 bases, J lost 5 bases, and 15 bases lay in between. This CDR3 comprises 14 residues. CDR3 sequence (DNA): TGTGCCTGGAGTATACAGGGAATTTCTTATGGCTACACCTTC. It translates to CAWSIQGISYGYTF.

CDR3 nucleotide sequence: TGTGCCACCAGGGACCACGGGGATACCGGGGAGCTGTTTTTT. It translates to CATRDHGDTGELFF. V usage is TRBV24-1 and J usage is TRBJ2-2, with D possibly matching TRBD2 (5 bases). Germline assignment: CDR1 KGHDR and CDR2 SFDVKD. V was shortened by 7 bases and J by 5 bases, with 13 bases between the two germline ends. The CDR3 is 14 amino acids.

A few counts support this clone. The chain uses TRBV11-3 and TRBJ2-7; 8 bases map to TRBD2. The CDR3 spans 16 residues. The germline V gene encodes CDR1 SGHNT and CDR2 YENEEA. Trimming at V came to 2 bases and at J to 0 bases, leaving 6 bases not matched to a gene. CDR3 in amino acids: CASSLIKRGSSYEQYF. Here the CDR3 DNA reads TGTGCCAGCAGCTTAATCAAGCGGGGGAGCTCCTACGAGCAGTACTTC.

In this sample, this clone is medium-sized (0.01 to 0.1%). The V call is TRBV11-3, the J call TRBJ2-7, with 10 bases matching TRBD1. This CDR3 has 15 amino acids. Per the germline V gene, CDR1 is SGHNT and CDR2 is YENEEA. Trimming at V came to 5 bases and at J to 1 base, leaving 5 bases not matched to a gene. As DNA, the CDR3 is TGTGCCAGCAGCGTGACAGGGGGCCCATCCTACGAGCAGTACTTC. Translated, it gives CASSVTGGPSYEQYF.

The chain combines TRBV5-1 with TRBJ1-1, with TRBD1 matching over 8 bases. CDR3 length: 17 amino acids. The germline V gene encodes CDR1 SGHRS and CDR2 YFSETQ. V was clipped by 1 base and J by 5 bases; unmatched bases: 13. DNA for the CDR3: TGCGCCAGCAGCTTGAGTTTGGCAGGGGGCTTGGGGACTGAAGCTTTCTTT. As protein: CASSLSLAGGLGTEAFF.

V and J are TRBV7-6 and TRBJ2-2, with D possibly TRBD2 on 6 matching bases. The CDR3 extends over 14 amino acids. Germline CDR1 and CDR2: SGHVS and FNYEAQ. Trimming left V 4 bases short and J 6 bases short, with 12 bases between. This CDR3 reads CASSWGEGSGELFF. In DNA form, the CDR3 reads TGTGCCAGCAGCTGGGGGGAAGGATCCGGGGAGCTGTTTTTT.

This chain's CDR3 is CASSLSQGQARLGEQYF. DNA for the CDR3: TGTGCCAGCAGTTTATCCCAGGGACAGGCCCGCCTAGGCGAGCAGTACTTC. The rearrangement uses TRBV27 and TRBJ2-7; 8 bases line up with TRBD1. This CDR3 has 17 amino acids. Losses at the gene ends were 0 bases for V and 6 bases for J; bases not matched to a gene: 13. CDR1 is MNHEY, CDR2 SMNVEV, per germline (reference sequence).

The V call is TRBV21-1, the J call TRBJ1-1; TRBD1 reflects the table's D call only, with no check against the DNA. TRBV21-1 is recorded as a pseudogene. The CDR3 has 15 residues. CDR3 region: CASSRGQGWDTEAFF. Written as DNA, the CDR3 is TGTGCCAGCAGCAGGGGACAGGGGTGGGACACTGAAGCTTTCTTT.

This clone is a singleton in its sample. The chain couples TRBV19 to TRBJ1-1; a possible D gene is TRBD1 (5 bases). The V gene lost 6 bases and the J gene lost 7 bases, with 15 bases spanning the gap. CDR3 length: 13 residues. Germline CDR1 reads LNHDA; CDR2 reads SQIVND (reference sequence). The DNA of the CDR3 is TGTGCCAGTAGCCCCGGAGGGGCCCTTGAAGCTTTCTTT. Protein: CASSPGGALEAFF.

This chain uses TRBV12-5 with TRBJ2-4; the D gene is possibly TRBD1 (5 bases). Between the trimmed V and J ends, which lost 2 bases and 6 bases, there was a span of 5 bases. Germline V gene data show CDR1 as LGHNT and CDR2 as FRNRAP. The CDR3 runs to 12 residues. The CDR3 here is CASGLQGNIQYF. In DNA form, the CDR3 reads TGTGCTAGTGGTTTGCAGGGAAACATTCAGTACTTC.

This rearrangement joins TRBV5-4 to TRBJ2-2, with 11 bases fitting TRBD2. The CDR3 extends over 18 amino acids. Per the germline V gene, CDR1 is SGHNT and CDR2 is YYREEE (reference sequence). With V trimmed by 3 bases and J by 1 base, 8 bases remained unmatched. DNA for the CDR3: TGTGCCAGCAGCTCCGCGACTAGCGGGGCCCTGAACACCGGGGAGCTGTTTTTT. Protein product: CASSSATSGALNTGELFF.